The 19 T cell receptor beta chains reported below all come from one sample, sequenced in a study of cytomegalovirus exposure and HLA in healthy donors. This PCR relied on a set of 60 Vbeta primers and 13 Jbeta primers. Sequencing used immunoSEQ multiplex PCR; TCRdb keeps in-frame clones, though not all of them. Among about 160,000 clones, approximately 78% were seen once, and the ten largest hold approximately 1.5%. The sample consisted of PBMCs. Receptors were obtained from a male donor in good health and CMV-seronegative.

The CDR3 is CASKKSGGIQETQYF. The CDR3 region has the DNA TGTGCCAGCAAAAAGTCGGGGGGGATACAAGAGACCCAGTACTTC. The rearrangement uses TRBV6-5 and TRBJ2-5; 8 nucleotides line up with TRBD2. V lost 7 bases and J lost 2; bases outside the gene matches: 9. The CDR3 is made up of 15 amino acids. CDR1 is MNHEY, CDR2 SVGAGI, per germline.

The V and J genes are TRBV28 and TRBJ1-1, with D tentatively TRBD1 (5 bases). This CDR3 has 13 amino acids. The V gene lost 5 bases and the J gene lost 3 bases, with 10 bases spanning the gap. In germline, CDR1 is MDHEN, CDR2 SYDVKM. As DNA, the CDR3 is TGTGCCAGCAGTCAGACAGACTACACTGAAGCTTTCTTT. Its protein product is CASSQTDYTEAFF.

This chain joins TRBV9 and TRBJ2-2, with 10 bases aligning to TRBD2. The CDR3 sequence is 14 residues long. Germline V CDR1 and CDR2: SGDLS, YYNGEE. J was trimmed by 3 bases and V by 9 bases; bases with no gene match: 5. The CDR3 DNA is TGTGCCACGAGCGGGAGGGGGGACACCGGGGAGCTGTTTTTT. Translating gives CATSGRGDTGELFF.

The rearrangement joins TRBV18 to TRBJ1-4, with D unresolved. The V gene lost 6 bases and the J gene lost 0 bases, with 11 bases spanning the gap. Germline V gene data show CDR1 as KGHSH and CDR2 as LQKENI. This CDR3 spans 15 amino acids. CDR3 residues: CASSTTLATNEKLFF. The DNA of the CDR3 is TGTGCCAGCTCCACTACACTTGCAACTAATGAAAAACTGTTTTTT. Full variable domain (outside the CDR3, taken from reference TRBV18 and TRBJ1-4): NAGVMQNPRHLVRRRGQEARLRCSPMKGHSHVYWYRQLPEEGLKFMVYLQKENIIDESGMPKERFSAEFPKEGPSILRIQQVVRGDSAAYFCASSTTLATNEKLFFGSGTQLSVL.

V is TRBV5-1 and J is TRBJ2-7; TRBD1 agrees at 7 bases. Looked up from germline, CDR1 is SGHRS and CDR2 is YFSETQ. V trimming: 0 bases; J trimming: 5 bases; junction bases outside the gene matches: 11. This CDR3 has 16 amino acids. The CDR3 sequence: CASSLGGKTGVDEQYF. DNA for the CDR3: TGCGCCAGCAGCTTGGGGGGAAAAACAGGGGTAGACGAGCAGTACTTC.

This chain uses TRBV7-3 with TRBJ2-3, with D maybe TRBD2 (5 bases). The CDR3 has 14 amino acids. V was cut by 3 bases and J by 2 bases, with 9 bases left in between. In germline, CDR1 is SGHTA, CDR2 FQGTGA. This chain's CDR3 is CASSFNGITDTQYF. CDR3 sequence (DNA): TGTGCCAGCAGCTTCAACGGGATCACAGATACGCAGTATTTT.

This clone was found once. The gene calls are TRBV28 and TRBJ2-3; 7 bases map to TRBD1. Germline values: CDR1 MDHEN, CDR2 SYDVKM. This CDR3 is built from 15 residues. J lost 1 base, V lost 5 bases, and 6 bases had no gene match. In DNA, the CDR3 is TGTGCCAGCAGTCCAGGGGGTCGGGGCACAGATACGCAGTATTTT. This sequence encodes CASSPGGRGTDTQYF. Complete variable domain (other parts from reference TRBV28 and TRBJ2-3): DVKVTQSSRYLVKRTGEKVFLECVQDMDHENMFWYRQDPGLGLRLIYFSYDVKMKEKGDIPEGYSVSREKKERFSLILESASTNQTSMYLCASSPGGRGTDTQYFGPGTRLTVL.

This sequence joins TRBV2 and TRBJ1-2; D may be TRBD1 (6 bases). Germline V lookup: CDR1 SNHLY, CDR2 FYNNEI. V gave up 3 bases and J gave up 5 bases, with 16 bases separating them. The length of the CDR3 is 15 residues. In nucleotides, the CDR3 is TGTGCCAGCAGTGAGGGTGGCAGGGGTTTATATGGCTACACCTTC. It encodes CASSEGGRGLYGYTF.

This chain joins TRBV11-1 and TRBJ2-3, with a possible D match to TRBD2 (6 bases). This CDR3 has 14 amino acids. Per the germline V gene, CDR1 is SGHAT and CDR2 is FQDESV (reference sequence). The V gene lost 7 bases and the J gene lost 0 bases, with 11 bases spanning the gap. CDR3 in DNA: TGTGCCAGCAAATCAGGGACTAGCACAGATACGCAGTATTTT. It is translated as CASKSGTSTDTQYF.

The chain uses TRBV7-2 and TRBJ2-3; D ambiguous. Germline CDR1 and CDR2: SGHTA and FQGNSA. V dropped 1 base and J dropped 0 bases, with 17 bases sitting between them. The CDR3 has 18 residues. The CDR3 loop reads CASSLGPGWRGSTDTQYF. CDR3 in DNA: TGTGCCAGCAGCTTAGGACCCGGGTGGAGAGGAAGCACAGATACGCAGTATTTT.

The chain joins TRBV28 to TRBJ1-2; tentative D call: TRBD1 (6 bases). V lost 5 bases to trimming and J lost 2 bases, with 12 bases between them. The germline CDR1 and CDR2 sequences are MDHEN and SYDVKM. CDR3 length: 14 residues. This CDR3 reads CASSPADRNYGYTF. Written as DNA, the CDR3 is TGTGCCAGCAGTCCCGCCGACAGGAACTATGGCTACACCTTC.

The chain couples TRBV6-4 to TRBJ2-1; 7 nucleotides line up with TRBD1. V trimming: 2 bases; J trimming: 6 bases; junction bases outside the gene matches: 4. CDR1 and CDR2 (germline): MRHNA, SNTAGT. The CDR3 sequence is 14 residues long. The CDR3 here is CASSDGTGANEQFF. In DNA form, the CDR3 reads TGTGCCAGCAGTGACGGCACAGGGGCCAATGAGCAGTTCTTC.

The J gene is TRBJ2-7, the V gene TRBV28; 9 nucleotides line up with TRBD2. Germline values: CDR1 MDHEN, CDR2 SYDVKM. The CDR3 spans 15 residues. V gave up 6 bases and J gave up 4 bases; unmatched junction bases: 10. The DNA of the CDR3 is TGTGCCAGCAGCCGCGGGATGGCGGGAGGGTACGAGCAGTACTTC. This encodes CASSRGMAGGYEQYF. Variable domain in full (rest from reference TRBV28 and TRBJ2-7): DVKVTQSSRYLVKRTGEKVFLECVQDMDHENMFWYRQDPGLGLRLIYFSYDVKMKEKGDIPEGYSVSREKKERFSLILESASTNQTSMYLCASSRGMAGGYEQYFGPGTRLTVT.

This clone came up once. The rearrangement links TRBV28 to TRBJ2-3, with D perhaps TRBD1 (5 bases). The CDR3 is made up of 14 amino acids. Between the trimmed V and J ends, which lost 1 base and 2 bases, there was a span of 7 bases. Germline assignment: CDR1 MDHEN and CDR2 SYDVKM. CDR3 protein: CASSLLGPTDTQYF. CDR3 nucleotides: TGTGCCAGCAGTTTATTGGGGCCCACAGATACGCAGTATTTT. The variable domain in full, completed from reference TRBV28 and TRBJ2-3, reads DVKVTQSSRYLVKRTGEKVFLECVQDMDHENMFWYRQDPGLGLRLIYFSYDVKMKEKGDIPEGYSVSREKKERFSLILESASTNQTSMYLCASSLLGPTDTQYFGPGTRLTVL.

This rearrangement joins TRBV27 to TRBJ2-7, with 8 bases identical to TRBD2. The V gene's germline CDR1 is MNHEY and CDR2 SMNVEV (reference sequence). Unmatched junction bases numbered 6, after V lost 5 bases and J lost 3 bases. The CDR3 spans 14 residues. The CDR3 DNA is TGTGCCAGCAGTCCGGGACTAGAACTCTACGAGCAGTACTTC. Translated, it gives CASSPGLELYEQYF.

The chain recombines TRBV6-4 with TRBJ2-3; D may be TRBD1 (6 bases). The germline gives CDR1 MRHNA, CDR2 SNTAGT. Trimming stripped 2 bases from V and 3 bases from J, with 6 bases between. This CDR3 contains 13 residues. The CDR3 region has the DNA TGTGCCAGCAGTGACGGACAGACAGATACGCAGTATTTT. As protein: CASSDGQTDTQYF.

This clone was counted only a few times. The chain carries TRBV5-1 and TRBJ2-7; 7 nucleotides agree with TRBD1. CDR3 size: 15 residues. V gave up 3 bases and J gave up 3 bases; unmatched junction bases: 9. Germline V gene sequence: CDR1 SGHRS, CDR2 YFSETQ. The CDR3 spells CASSSGQYNYYEQYF. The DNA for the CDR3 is TGCGCCAGCAGCTCGGGACAGTATAACTACTACGAGCAGTACTTC.

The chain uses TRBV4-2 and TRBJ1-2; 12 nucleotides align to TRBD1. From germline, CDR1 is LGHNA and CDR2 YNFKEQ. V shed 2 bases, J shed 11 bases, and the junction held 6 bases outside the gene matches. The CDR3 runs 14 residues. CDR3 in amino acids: CASSQSGTGGGYTF. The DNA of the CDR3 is TGTGCCAGCAGCCAATCCGGGACAGGGGGCGGATACACCTTC.

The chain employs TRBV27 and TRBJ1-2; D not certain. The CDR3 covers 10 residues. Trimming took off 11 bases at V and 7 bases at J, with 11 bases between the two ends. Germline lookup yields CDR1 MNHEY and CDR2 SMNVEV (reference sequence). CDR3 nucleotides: TGTGCCGGAGAACTGACTGGCTACACCTTC. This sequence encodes CAGELTGYTF.